This T cell receptor (beta chain) was identified in a study of cytomegalovirus exposure and HLA in healthy donors. Whole-study results and caveats: An analysis that was carried out later associated 16,951 TCR beta sequences with HLA alleles at 0.05 false discovery rate.

About this clone itself: Its antigen is as yet unknown.

The study ran its PCR with 60 Vbeta and 13 Jbeta primers. This table comes from immunoSEQ multiplex PCR, and its TCRdb copy is limited to in-frame clones, with some not included. Among roughly 150,000 clones, approximately 73% were seen once, and the ten largest hold about 10%. The TCR sequence derives from a man aged 30 to 39 in good health and CMV-seropositive. Input material: PBMCs.

The CDR3 DNA is TGTGCCAGCAGTTACTCTCCGGGACAGGGGAATGAAAAACTGTTTTTT. It specifies CASSYSPGQGNEKLFF. The chain combines TRBV6-5 with TRBJ1-4, with 10 bases that match TRBD1. This CDR3 is 16 amino acids long. CDR1 MNHEY and CDR2 SVGAGI come from the germline V gene. J gave up 5 bases and V 0 bases, and 3 bases lay outside the gene matches.